The 14 T cell receptor beta chains below all came from one sample that was sequenced in a study of blood T cells in healthy people across ages. A second PCR, run for roughly 7 to 11 cycles, used a sample-barcoded 5' primer plus a J-beta primer mix. MiXCR, applied by TCRdb to the 5' RACE reads, yields one record per CDR3 protein. Of around 820,000 distinct CDR3 sequences in the sample, around 25% were seen once. The data also belong to a second study, concerning T cells of mothers and their children.

Sequencing was performed on blood. The receptors were sampled from a boy younger than 18 in good health.

The chain joins TRBV4-1 to TRBJ2-5; 8 nucleotides align to TRBD1. Germline CDR1 and CDR2: MGHRA and YSYEKL. This CDR3 comprises 13 residues. The V gene end was trimmed by 8 bases and the J gene end by 7 bases; junction bases not matched to a gene: 9. This CDR3 is CASRVDREGTQYF. In DNA form, the CDR3 reads TGCGCCAGCCGTGTGGACAGGGAAGGGACCCAGTACTTC.

A few counts support this clonotype. V gene TRBV10-3 combines with J gene TRBJ2-7; maybe TRBD2 (7 bases). Germline V gene sequence: CDR1 ENHRY, CDR2 SYGVKD. V was shortened by 0 bases and J by 5 bases, with 14 bases between the two germline ends. The CDR3 consists of 15 residues. This CDR3 is CAISESGGLTHEQYF. CDR3 sequence (DNA): TGTGCCATCAGTGAGTCGGGGGGGCTTACCCACGAGCAGTACTTC.

This clonotype was counted between two and nine times. At one end the junction does not follow the germline gene, possibly because of a read error. The V call is TRBV7-7, the J call TRBJ2-7, with 9 bases that match TRBD1. CDR3 size: 14 residues. CDR1 and CDR2 (germline): SSHAT, FNYEAQ (reference sequence). The CDR3 DNA reads TGTGCTAGCAGCAAGGGACAGGGCTCCTACGAGCAGTACTTC. This codes for CASSKGQGSYEQYF.

The rearrangement uses TRBV19 and TRBJ2-7, with D tentatively TRBD2 (5 bases). Germline CDR1 and CDR2: LNHDA and SQIVND (reference sequence). Trimming removed 1 base from V and 4 bases from J, with 11 bases in between. The CDR3 length is 14 residues. CDR3 in DNA: TGTGCCAGTAGTATAGTCGCCAGCGGTTACGAGCAGTACTTC. Amino acids: CASSIVASGYEQYF. Full variable domain (missing parts from reference TRBV19 and TRBJ2-7): DGGITQSPKYLFRKEGQNVTLSCEQNLNHDAMYWYRQDPGQGLRLIYYSQIVNDFQKGDIAEGYSVSREKKESFPLTVTSAQKNPTAFYLCASSIVASGYEQYFGPGTRLTVT.

In regard to this clonotype: The junction departs from the called germline gene at one end, perhaps through a read error. The chain carries TRBV18 and TRBJ2-1; possible D gene TRBD2, 6 bases. CDR1 KGHSH and CDR2 LQKENI come from the germline V gene. This CDR3 contains 16 residues. The CDR3 loop reads CASTPPMEGNMDEQFF. The CDR3 bases are TGTGCCAGCACACCCCCTATGGAGGGAAACATGGATGAGCAGTTCTTC.

The chain carries TRBV24-1 and TRBJ2-2, with unresolved D. Trimming took 7 bases from V and 3 from J, leaving 8 bases between them. The germline V gene has CDR1 KGHDR and CDR2 SFDVKD. The CDR3 length is 13 residues. The CDR3 bases are TGTGCCACCAGACGTACAGACACCGGGGAGCTGTTTTTT. Translating it yields CATRRTDTGELFF.

A few counts support this clonotype. The chain has TRBV6-1 and TRBJ1-4; D is ambiguous. The CDR3 is 12 amino acids. The germline gives CDR1 MNHNS, CDR2 SASEGT. Trimming pared 7 bases from V and 7 bases from J, leaving 10 bases between. For the CDR3, the DNA is TGTGCCAGCAAGGGCGCGGGTGAAAAACTGTTTTTT. Translating gives CASKGAGEKLFF.

This clonotype occurred a few times. The chain carries TRBV2 and TRBJ2-5, with TRBD1 matching over 7 bases. CDR1 and CDR2 (germline): SNHLY, FYNNEI. Germline trimming cut 6 bases from V and 4 bases from J; bases unmatched to any gene: 5. The CDR3 consists of 13 residues. The CDR3 region is CASRGTVGETQYF. The CDR3 nucleotides read TGTGCCAGCAGGGGGACAGTGGGAGAGACCCAGTACTTC.

This clonotype has a handful of counts. The chain employs TRBV20-1 and TRBJ2-7; 11 nucleotides line up with TRBD2. The CDR3 runs 15 residues. Looked up from germline, CDR1 is DFQATT and CDR2 is SNEGSKA (reference sequence). With V trimmed by 0 bases and J by 6 bases, 7 bases remained unmatched. The CDR3 loop reads CSARDRLSGRAEQYF. CDR3 in DNA: TGCAGTGCTAGAGATCGCCTTAGCGGGAGGGCCGAGCAGTACTTC.

This chain uses TRBV20-1 with TRBJ2-1; 15 bases map to TRBD2. The CDR3 is 20 amino acids. Per the germline V gene, CDR1 is DFQATT and CDR2 is SNEGSKA (reference sequence). V shed 2 bases and J 2 bases; nucleotides not matched to a gene: 13. CDR3 DNA: TGCAGTGCTAGACCAGCCCCGGGACTAGCGGGAGGTACCGCCTACAATGAGCAGTTCTTC. Its translation: CSARPAPGLAGGTAYNEQFF.

A few counts support this clonotype. CDR3 sequence: CASSPPPPGEETQYF. CDR3 coding DNA: TGTGCCAGCAGCCCACCACCGCCGGGGGAAGAGACCCAGTACTTC. The chain couples TRBV7-2 to TRBJ2-5, with D perhaps TRBD2 (6 bases). The germline V and J ends were trimmed by 5 bases and 3 bases, with 16 bases remaining between them. Germline V gives CDR1 SGHTA, CDR2 FQGNSA. The CDR3 is 15 residues long.

This clonotype was seen only a few times. V usage is TRBV29-1 and J usage is TRBJ2-1, with 7 nucleotides matching TRBD1. The V gene end was trimmed by 1 base and the J gene end by 10 bases; junction bases not matched to a gene: 7. Looked up from germline, CDR1 is SQVTM and CDR2 is ANQGSEA. The CDR3 extends over 13 amino acids. The CDR3 coding sequence is TGCAGCGTTGAAGCGACAGGGTCCAGGGAGCAGTTCTTC. It yields the protein CSVEATGSREQFF.

The CDR3: CASSLVTENSPLHF. The CDR3 coding sequence is TGTGCCAGCAGTTTGGTGACAGAGAATTCACCCCTCCACTTT. J is TRBJ1-6 and V is TRBV12-3 or TRBV12-4, with D possibly being TRBD1 (5 bases). The V end was cut by 3 bases, the J end by 7 bases, with 10 bases between. The CDR3 is made up of 14 amino acids.

The chain recombines TRBV12-3 or TRBV12-4 with TRBJ1-2; 7 bases align to TRBD1. V gave up 6 bases and J gave up 2 bases; unmatched junction bases: 6. The CDR3 is 14 amino acids. The CDR3 DNA sequence: TGTGCCAGCAGCCCCGCAGGGGGGAACTATGGCTACACCTTC. Its protein is CASSPAGGNYGYTF.